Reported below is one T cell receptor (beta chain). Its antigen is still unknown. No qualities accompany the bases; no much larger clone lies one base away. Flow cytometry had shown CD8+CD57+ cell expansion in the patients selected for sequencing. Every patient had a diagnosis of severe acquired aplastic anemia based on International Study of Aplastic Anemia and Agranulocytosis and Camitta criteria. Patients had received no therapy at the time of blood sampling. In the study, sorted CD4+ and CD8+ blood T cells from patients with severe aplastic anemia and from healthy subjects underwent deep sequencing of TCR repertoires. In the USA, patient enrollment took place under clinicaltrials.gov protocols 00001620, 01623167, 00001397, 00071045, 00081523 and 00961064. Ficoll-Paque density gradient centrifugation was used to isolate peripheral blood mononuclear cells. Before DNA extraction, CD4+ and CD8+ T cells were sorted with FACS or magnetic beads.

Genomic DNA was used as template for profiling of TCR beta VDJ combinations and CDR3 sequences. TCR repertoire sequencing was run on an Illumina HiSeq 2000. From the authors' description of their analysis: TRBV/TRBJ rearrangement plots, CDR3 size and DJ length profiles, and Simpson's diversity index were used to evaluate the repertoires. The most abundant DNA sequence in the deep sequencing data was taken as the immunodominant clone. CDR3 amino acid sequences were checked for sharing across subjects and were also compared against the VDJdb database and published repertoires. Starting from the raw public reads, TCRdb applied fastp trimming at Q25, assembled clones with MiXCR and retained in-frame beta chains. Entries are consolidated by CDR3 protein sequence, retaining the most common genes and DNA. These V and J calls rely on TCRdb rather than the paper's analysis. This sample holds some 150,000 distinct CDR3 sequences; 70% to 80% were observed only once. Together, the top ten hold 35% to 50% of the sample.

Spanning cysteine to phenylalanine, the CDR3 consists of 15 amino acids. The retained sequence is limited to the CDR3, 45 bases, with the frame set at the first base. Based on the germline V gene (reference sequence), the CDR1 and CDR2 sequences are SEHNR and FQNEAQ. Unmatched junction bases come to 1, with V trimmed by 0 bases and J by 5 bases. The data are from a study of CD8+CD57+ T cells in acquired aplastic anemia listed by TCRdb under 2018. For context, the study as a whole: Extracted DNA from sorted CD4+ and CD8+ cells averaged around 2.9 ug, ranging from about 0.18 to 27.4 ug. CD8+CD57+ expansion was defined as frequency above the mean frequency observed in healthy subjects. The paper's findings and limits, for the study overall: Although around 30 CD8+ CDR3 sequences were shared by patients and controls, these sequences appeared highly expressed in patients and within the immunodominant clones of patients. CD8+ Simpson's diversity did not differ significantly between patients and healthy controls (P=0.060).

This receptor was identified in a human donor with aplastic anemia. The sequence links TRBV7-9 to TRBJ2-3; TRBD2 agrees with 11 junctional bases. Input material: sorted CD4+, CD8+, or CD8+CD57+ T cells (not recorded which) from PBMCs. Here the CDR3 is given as CASSLATSGIDTQYF. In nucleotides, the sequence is TGTGCCAGCAGCTTAGCGACTAGCGGGATAGATACGCAGTATTTT.